This TCR beta chain appears in the sequencing data of a study of T-cell memory formation after mild COVID-19. For the study at large: Each donor largely had its own TCR clusters.

TCRdb fed the 5' RACE reads into MiXCR, producing one record per CDR3 protein. The data show some 450,000 distinct CDR3 sequences, 15% to 25% seen once. This clonotype has just one count. The CDR3 runs to 13 residues. V lost 6 bases to trimming and J lost 4 bases; unmatched junction nucleotides: 8. CDR1 DFQATT and CDR2 SNEGSKA come from the germline V gene (reference sequence). V and J are TRBV20-1 and TRBJ2-7; 8 nucleotides match TRBD2. The origin of this receptor is an adult woman who had mild COVID-19 (a few samples of this study predate the infection). Cell type and time point are not known. The sample was PBMCs or a T cell subset sorted from them (not recorded which). CDR3 sequence (DNA): TGCAGTGCCCCTCGGGAGGGTTCGTACGAGCAGTACTTC. Residues: CSAPREGSYEQYF.